These 31 T cell receptor beta chains were sequenced from one sample in a study of PD-L1 blockade in urothelial cancer. Here immunoSEQ multiplex PCR was the method, and the copy in TCRdb shows in-frame clones only, minus some. The data hold about 74,000 clones, with 80% to 85% observed a single time. Material: PBMCs, obtained around atezolizumab (anti-PD-L1) treatment. These receptors were collected from a man aged 70-80 years with urothelial cancer.

This clone came up once. The chain has TRBV12-5 and TRBJ2-1; 8 bases are a match to TRBD2. The CDR3 spans 17 residues. J lost 5 bases, V lost 3 bases, and 12 bases had no gene match. Germline V gene data show CDR1 as LGHNT and CDR2 as FRNRAP. The CDR3 region has the DNA TGTGCTAGTGGTTTCGGACAAGGGACTAGAGAGAACAATGAGCAGTTCTTC. Its protein product is CASGFGQGTRENNEQFF.

V is TRBV5-1 and J is TRBJ1-1; maybe TRBD1 (5 bases). Germline CDR1 SGHRS, CDR2 YFSETQ. V gave up 4 bases and J gave up 3 bases, with 10 bases separating them. The CDR3 runs to 13 residues. The CDR3 region has the DNA TGCGCCAGCAGCCGGGGGAAGGACACTGAAGCTTTCTTT. Residues: CASSRGKDTEAFF. Full variable domain (missing parts from reference TRBV5-1 and TRBJ1-1): KAGVTQTPRYLIKTRGQQVTLSCSPISGHRSVSWYQQTPGQGLQFLFEYFSETQRNKGNFPGRFSGRQFSNSRSEMNVSTLELGDSALYLCASSRGKDTEAFFGQGTRLTVV.

This clone was seen a handful of times. The gene calls are TRBV19 and TRBJ2-7; 8 bases match TRBD1. CDR1 and CDR2 from the germline V gene are LNHDA and SQIVND (reference sequence). The CDR3 extends over 16 amino acids. The trim removed 2 bases at V and 0 bases at J, leaving 6 bases unmatched. The CDR3, as DNA: TGTGCCAGTAGTATAACAGGGGGGATGCTCTCCTACGAGCAGTACTTC. Its protein is CASSITGGMLSYEQYF.

J is TRBJ2-5 and V is TRBV4-1, with 8 bases that match TRBD2. Germline lookup yields CDR1 MGHRA and CDR2 YSYEKL. The CDR3 totals 16 residues. V lost 1 base and J lost 5; bases outside the gene matches: 9. In DNA form, the CDR3 reads TGCGCCAGCAGCCAAGGGCCGGGACTAGATTTCGAGACCCAGTACTTC. This codes for CASSQGPGLDFETQYF.

The chain uses TRBV7-8 and TRBJ1-5; maybe TRBD1 (5 bases). The V gene's germline CDR1 is SGHVS and CDR2 FQNEAQ. V lost 4 bases to trimming and J lost 3 bases, with 13 bases between them. The CDR3 spans 15 residues. The CDR3, as DNA: TGTGCCAGCAGCTCCGAGGCGGGGCTCAATCAGCCCCAGCATTTT. It is translated as CASSSEAGLNQPQHF.

The chain couples TRBV19 to TRBJ2-7; no reliable D call. The CDR3 has 15 amino acids. Germline V lookup: CDR1 LNHDA, CDR2 SQIVND (reference sequence). Trimming shortened V by 1 base and J by 1 base, and 11 bases separated the two germline ends. The CDR3, as DNA: TGTGCCAGTAGTATAGCCCGGTCGGGTTCCTACGAGCAGTACTTC. Translation: CASSIARSGSYEQYF.

This rearrangement joins TRBV4-1 to TRBJ2-1; D is unclear. Per the germline V gene, CDR1 is MGHRA and CDR2 is YSYEKL. This CDR3 is 16 amino acids long. V was cut by 2 bases and J by 0 bases, with 11 bases left in between. The CDR3 protein is CASSQFGGSSYNEQFF. CDR3 nucleotides: TGCGCCAGCAGCCAATTTGGCGGTAGCTCCTACAATGAGCAGTTCTTC.

The chain couples TRBV6-5 to TRBJ2-1; 9 nucleotides match TRBD1. V gave up 11 bases and J gave up 5 bases; unmatched junction bases: 10. In germline, CDR1 is MNHEY, CDR2 SVGAGI. The CDR3 is 14 amino acids. The CDR3 DNA reads TGTGCCTCCCACCGGGACAGGGTCGACAATGAGCAGTTCTTC. Its translation is CASHRDRVDNEQFF.

The chain carries TRBV18 and TRBJ1-1; D is perhaps TRBD1 (5 bases). This CDR3 is built from 14 residues. From germline, CDR1 is KGHSH and CDR2 LQKENI. Between the trimmed V and J ends, which lost 3 bases and 10 bases, there was a span of 18 bases. The CDR3 is CASSPTRGLGGAFF. CDR3 coding DNA: TGTGCCAGCTCACCGACGAGGGGCTTGGGAGGAGCTTTCTTT.

The chain combines TRBV19 with TRBJ2-7; tentative D call: TRBD1 (6 bases). This CDR3 contains 13 residues. V lost 6 bases, J lost 7 bases, and 16 bases lay in between. Germline V gene lookup returns CDR1 LNHDA and CDR2 SQIVND (reference sequence). The CDR3 DNA follows: TGTGCCAGTAGCAGGGACATCCAGGGGGAGCAGTACTTC. Encoded protein: CASSRDIQGEQYF. The full variable domain, with the rest looked up from reference TRBV19 and TRBJ2-7, is DGGITQSPKYLFRKEGQNVTLSCEQNLNHDAMYWYRQDPGQGLRLIYYSQIVNDFQKGDIAEGYSVSREKKESFPLTVTSAQKNPTAFYLCASSRDIQGEQYFGPGTRLTVT.

The chain recombines TRBV7-2 with TRBJ2-7; TRBD2 aligns across 15 bases. The trim removed 6 bases at V and 8 bases at J, leaving 5 bases unmatched. CDR3 length equals 14 residues. Germline assignment: CDR1 SGHTA and CDR2 FQGNSA. The CDR3 here is CASSWTSGREQQYF. The CDR3 nucleotides read TGTGCCAGCAGTTGGACTAGCGGGAGGGAACAGCAGTACTTC.

This CDR3 reads CASSLGLGGMNEQFF. In DNA, the CDR3 is TGTGCCAGCAGCTTAGGACTAGGAGGCATGAATGAGCAGTTCTTC. This chain uses TRBV7-8 with TRBJ2-1; possible D gene TRBD2, 6 bases. CDR3 size: 15 residues. Per the germline V gene, CDR1 is SGHVS and CDR2 is FQNEAQ. V shed 1 base and J shed 7 bases, with 14 bases lying between them.

This sequence joins TRBV5-5 and TRBJ1-1; D unclear. This CDR3 has 14 residues. The V end was cut by 1 base, the J end by 4 bases, with 11 bases between. CDR1 SGHKS and CDR2 YYEKEE come from the germline V gene (reference sequence). CDR3 protein: CASSLRPGSTEAFF. CDR3 DNA sequence: TGTGCCAGCAGCTTGCGTCCGGGGAGCACTGAAGCTTTCTTT. Together with reference TRBV5-5 and TRBJ1-1, the CDR3 gives the full variable domain: DAGVTQSPTHLIKTRGQQVTLRCSPISGHKSVSWYQQVLGQGPQFIFQYYEKEERGRGNFPDRFSARQFPNYSSELNVNALLLGDSALYLCASSLRPGSTEAFFGQGTRLTVV.

The count of this clone is one. This sequence joins TRBV25-1 and TRBJ2-5; perhaps TRBD2 as D (6 bases). The V end lost 4 bases, the J end lost 0 bases, and 9 bases lay between the germline ends. There are 14 residues in the CDR3. Germline lookup yields CDR1 MGHDK and CDR2 SYGVNS. The CDR3 here is CASSVGGNQETQYF. The CDR3 DNA follows: TGTGCCAGCAGTGTAGGCGGGAACCAAGAGACCCAGTACTTC.

The chain carries TRBV5-1 and TRBJ2-7, with D perhaps matching TRBD1 (6 bases). CDR1 SGHRS and CDR2 YFSETQ come from the germline V gene. CDR3 length equals 14 residues. The V end lost 4 bases, the J end lost 2 bases, and 13 bases lay between the germline ends. The CDR3 loop is CASSIERQAYEQYF. The CDR3 bases are TGCGCCAGCAGCATAGAAAGACAGGCCTACGAGCAGTACTTC.

This rearrangement joins TRBV28 to TRBJ2-1, with 9 bases that match TRBD1. Trimming removed 5 bases from V and 5 bases from J; junction bases left unmatched: 10. Germline CDR1 and CDR2: MDHEN and SYDVKM. The CDR3 extends over 16 amino acids. The CDR3 reads CASSIPTGQGHNEQFF. As DNA, the CDR3 is TGTGCCAGCAGTATCCCTACGGGACAGGGCCACAATGAGCAGTTCTTC.

This rearrangement joins TRBV5-1 to TRBJ2-7, with 7 bases identical to TRBD1. The V segment lost 0 bases and the J segment 2 bases; nucleotides outside the gene matches: 5. Germline lookup yields CDR1 SGHRS and CDR2 YFSETQ. The CDR3 loop spans 15 amino acids. CDR3 sequence: CASSLERGPTYEQYF. CDR3 nucleotide sequence: TGCGCCAGCAGCTTGGAGAGGGGGCCTACCTACGAGCAGTACTTC.

In this sample, this clone turned up once. J is TRBJ2-2 and V is TRBV15; 7 nucleotides match TRBD1. The junction had 7 bases not matched to a gene; V was cut back by 3 bases and J by 6 bases. The germline V gene has CDR1 LNHNV and CDR2 YYDKDF (reference sequence). The CDR3 totals 15 residues. This chain's CDR3 is CATSRTGFNPGELFF. CDR3 sequence (DNA): TGTGCCACCAGCAGGACAGGGTTCAACCCCGGGGAGCTGTTTTTT.

This sequence joins TRBV28 and TRBJ1-2; 8 bases line up with TRBD1. Germline-derived CDR1 and CDR2 are MDHEN and SYDVKM. The CDR3 is 14 residues long. The trim removed 5 bases at V and 8 bases at J, leaving 10 bases unmatched. CDR3 loop: CASSRRGQALGYTF. Here the CDR3 DNA reads TGTGCCAGCAGTCGAAGGGGACAGGCTCTCGGCTACACCTTC.

This clone was observed a few times. This chain uses TRBV19 with TRBJ2-7; TRBD2 matches 8 bases. The V and J ends lost 5 bases and 2 bases, in that order; junction bases with no gene match: 11. The germline CDR1 and CDR2 sequences are LNHDA and SQIVND (reference sequence). The CDR3 is 16 residues long. DNA for the CDR3: TGTGCCAGTAGTTCCCCTGAGGCGGGAGGCCCCTACGAGCAGTACTTC. This sequence encodes CASSSPEAGGPYEQYF.

The CDR3 DNA follows: TGCGCCAGCAGCCTCCACCAAGAGACCCAGTACTTC. It yields the protein CASSLHQETQYF. This rearrangement joins TRBV5-1 to TRBJ2-5; no clear D gene. There are 12 residues in the CDR3. V was trimmed by 4 bases and J by 0 bases, leaving 4 bases between them. Germline-derived CDR1 and CDR2 are SGHRS and YFSETQ.

This chain uses TRBV18 with TRBJ1-5; D is unclear. Germline V gene sequence: CDR1 KGHSH, CDR2 LQKENI. V lost 6 bases and J 2 bases, leaving 14 bases between the germline ends. The CDR3 is 15 amino acids. The CDR3 protein is CASSLRRGGNQPQHF. In DNA form, the CDR3 reads TGTGCCAGCTCTCTCCGCCGCGGAGGCAATCAGCCCCAGCATTTT.

The chain joins TRBV2 to TRBJ1-2; TRBD1 aligns across 9 bases. The CDR3 is 13 residues long. V lost 6 bases to trimming and J lost 8 bases; unmatched junction nucleotides: 7. Germline values: CDR1 SNHLY, CDR2 FYNNEI. CDR3 nucleotide sequence: TGTGCCAGCAGCCCGGGACAGGGTGGAGGCTACACCTTC. This encodes CASSPGQGGGYTF.

This clone was detected once. This chain links TRBV5-4 with TRBJ1-1; unclear D gene. The CDR3 is 14 residues long. The germline V gene encodes CDR1 SGHNT and CDR2 YYREEE (reference sequence). V dropped 0 bases and J dropped 4 bases, with 10 bases sitting between them. In nucleotides, the CDR3 is TGTGCCAGCAGCTTGGATGCGGTGAGCACTGAAGCTTTCTTT. Protein: CASSLDAVSTEAFF.

Only one count was recorded for this clone. This chain links TRBV6-1 with TRBJ2-7, with D maybe TRBD2 (5 bases). V was trimmed by 2 bases and J by 9 bases, leaving 14 bases between them. Germline V lookup: CDR1 MNHNS, CDR2 SASEGT. This CDR3 spans 13 amino acids. CDR3 coding DNA: TGTGCCAGCAGTGAAATGGACTCAACGGGGCAGTACTTC. It specifies CASSEMDSTGQYF.

This clone has more than one count but fewer than ten. This chain links TRBV5-4 with TRBJ2-3; 7 positions match TRBD2. The J segment lost 3 bases and the V segment lost 0 bases, leaving 4 bases of the junction unmatched. Germline V gene sequence: CDR1 SGHNT, CDR2 YYREEE (reference sequence). This CDR3 region has 15 residues. The CDR3 spells CASSLERLATDTQYF. The CDR3 nucleotides read TGTGCCAGCAGCTTGGAGAGACTAGCTACAGATACGCAGTATTTT.

This clone has more than one count but fewer than ten. The J gene is TRBJ1-1, the V gene TRBV30; tentative D call: TRBD1 (6 bases). V shed 3 bases and J shed 1 base, with 9 bases lying between them. In germline, CDR1 is GTSNPN, CDR2 SVGIG (reference sequence). The CDR3 extends over 13 amino acids. For the CDR3, the DNA is TGTGCCTGGAGCAGGGGCCAGAACACTGAAGCTTTCTTT. Its protein is CAWSRGQNTEAFF.

This chain uses TRBV19 with TRBJ1-1; possible D gene TRBD1, 6 bases. V was pared by 6 bases and J by 5 bases, with 13 bases between. The CDR3 extends over 13 amino acids. Germline V lookup: CDR1 LNHDA, CDR2 SQIVND (reference sequence). CDR3 nucleotide sequence: TGTGCCAGTAGCCAGGACAGAAAGACTGAAGCTTTCTTT. It translates to CASSQDRKTEAFF. The variable domain in full, completed from reference TRBV19 and TRBJ1-1, reads DGGITQSPKYLFRKEGQNVTLSCEQNLNHDAMYWYRQDPGQGLRLIYYSQIVNDFQKGDIAEGYSVSREKKESFPLTVTSAQKNPTAFYLCASSQDRKTEAFFGQGTRLTVV.

The chain recombines TRBV14 with TRBJ1-2; 8 nucleotides align to TRBD1. The V gene end was trimmed by 0 bases and the J gene end by 4 bases; junction bases not matched to a gene: 4. The CDR3 is 15 amino acids. Looked up from germline, CDR1 is SGHDN and CDR2 is FVKESK. The CDR3 nucleotides read TGTGCCAGCAGCCAAGATTCCCAGGGGGCCTATGGCTACACCTTC. This translates into CASSQDSQGAYGYTF.

V is TRBV20-1 and J is TRBJ2-1; D gene ambiguous. There are 11 residues in the CDR3. The germline V and J ends were trimmed by 0 bases and 6 bases, with 3 bases remaining between them. CDR1 and CDR2 from the germline V gene are DFQATT and SNEGSKA (reference sequence). Written as DNA, the CDR3 is TGCAGTGCTAGAGATCTCAATGAGCAGTTCTTC. Encoded protein: CSARDLNEQFF.

The chain uses TRBV10-3 and TRBJ2-7, with 13 bases matching TRBD2. Germline values: CDR1 ENHRY, CDR2 SYGVKD. V lost 4 bases and J lost 2; bases outside the gene matches: 5. CDR3 length equals 16 residues. The CDR3 loop reads CAISGRTSGRAYEQYF. The CDR3 DNA reads TGTGCCATCAGTGGACGGACTAGCGGGAGAGCCTACGAGCAGTACTTC.